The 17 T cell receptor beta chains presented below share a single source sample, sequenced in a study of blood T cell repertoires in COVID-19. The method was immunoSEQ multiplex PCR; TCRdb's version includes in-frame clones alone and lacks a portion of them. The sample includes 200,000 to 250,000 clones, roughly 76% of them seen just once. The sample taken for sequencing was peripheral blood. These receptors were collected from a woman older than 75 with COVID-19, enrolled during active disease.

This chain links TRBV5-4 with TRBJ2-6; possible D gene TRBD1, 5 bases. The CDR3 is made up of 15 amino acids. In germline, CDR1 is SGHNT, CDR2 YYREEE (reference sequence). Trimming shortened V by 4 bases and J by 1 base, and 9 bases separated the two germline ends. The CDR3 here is CASSVAGSGANVLTF. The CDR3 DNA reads TGTGCCAGCAGCGTGGCAGGGTCTGGGGCCAACGTCCTGACTTTC. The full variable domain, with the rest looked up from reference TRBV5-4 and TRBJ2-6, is ETGVTQSPTHLIKTRGQQVTLRCSSQSGHNTVSWYQQALGQGPQFIFQYYREEENGRGNFPPRFSGLQFPNYSSELNVNALELDDSALYLCASSVAGSGANVLTFGAGSRLTVL.

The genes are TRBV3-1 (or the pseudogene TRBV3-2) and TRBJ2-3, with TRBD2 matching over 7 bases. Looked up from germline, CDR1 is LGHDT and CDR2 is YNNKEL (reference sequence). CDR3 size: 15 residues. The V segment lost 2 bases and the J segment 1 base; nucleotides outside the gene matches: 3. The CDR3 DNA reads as TGTGCCAGCAGCCAAAGCGGGATCGGCACAGATACGCAGTATTTT. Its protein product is CASSQSGIGTDTQYF.

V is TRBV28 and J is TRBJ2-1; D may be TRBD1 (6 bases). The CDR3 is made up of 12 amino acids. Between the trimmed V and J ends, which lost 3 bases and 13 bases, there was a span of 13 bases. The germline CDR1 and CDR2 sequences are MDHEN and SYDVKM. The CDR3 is CASSFLGQPQFF. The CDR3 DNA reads TGTGCCAGCAGTTTCCTCGGACAGCCTCAGTTCTTC.

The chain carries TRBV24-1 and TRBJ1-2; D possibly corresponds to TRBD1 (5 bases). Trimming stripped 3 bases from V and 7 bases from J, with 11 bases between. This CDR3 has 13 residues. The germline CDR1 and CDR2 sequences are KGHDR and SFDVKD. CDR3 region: CATSDATERGYTF. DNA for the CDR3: TGTGCCACCAGTGATGCGACAGAGCGTGGCTACACCTTC.

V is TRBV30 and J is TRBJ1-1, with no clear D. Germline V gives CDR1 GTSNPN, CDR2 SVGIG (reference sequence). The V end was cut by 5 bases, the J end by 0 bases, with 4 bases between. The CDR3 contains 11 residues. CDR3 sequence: CAWQVNTEAFF. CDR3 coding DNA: TGTGCCTGGCAGGTGAACACTGAAGCTTTCTTT. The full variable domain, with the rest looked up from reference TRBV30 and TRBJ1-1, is SQTIHQWPATLVQPVGSPLSLECTVEGTSNPNLYWYRQAAGRGLQLLFYSVGIGQISSEVPQNLSASRPQDRQFILSSKKLLLSDSGFYLCAWQVNTEAFFGQGTRLTVV.

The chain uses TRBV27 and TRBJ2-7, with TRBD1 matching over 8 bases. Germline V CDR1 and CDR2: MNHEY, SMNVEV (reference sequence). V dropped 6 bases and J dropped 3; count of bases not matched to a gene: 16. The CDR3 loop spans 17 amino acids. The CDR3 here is CASRGNPETGEFYEQYF. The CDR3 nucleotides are TGTGCCAGCAGGGGGAACCCGGAGACAGGGGAGTTCTACGAGCAGTACTTC.

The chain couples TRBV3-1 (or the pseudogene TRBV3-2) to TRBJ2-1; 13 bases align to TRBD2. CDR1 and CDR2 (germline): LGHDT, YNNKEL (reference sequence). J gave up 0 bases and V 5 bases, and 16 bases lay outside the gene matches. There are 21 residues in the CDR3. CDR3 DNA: TGTGCCAGCAGCGTCTCCCCACCGGGACTAGCGGGGCCGAGCTCCTACAATGAGCAGTTCTTC. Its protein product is CASSVSPPGLAGPSSYNEQFF.

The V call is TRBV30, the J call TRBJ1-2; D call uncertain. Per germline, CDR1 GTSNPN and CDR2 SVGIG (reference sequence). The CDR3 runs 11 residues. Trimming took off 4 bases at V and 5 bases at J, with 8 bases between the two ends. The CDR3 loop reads CAWNPTYGYTF. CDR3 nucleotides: TGTGCCTGGAACCCTACTTATGGCTACACCTTC.

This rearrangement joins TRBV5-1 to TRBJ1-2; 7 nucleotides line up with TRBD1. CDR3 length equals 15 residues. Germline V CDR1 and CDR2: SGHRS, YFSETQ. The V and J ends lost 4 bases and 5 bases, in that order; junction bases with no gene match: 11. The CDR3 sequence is CASSIWDRGGYGYTF. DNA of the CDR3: TGCGCCAGCAGCATCTGGGACAGAGGTGGGTATGGCTACACCTTC. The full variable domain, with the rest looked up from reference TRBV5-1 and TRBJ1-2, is KAGVTQTPRYLIKTRGQQVTLSCSPISGHRSVSWYQQTPGQGLQFLFEYFSETQRNKGNFPGRFSGRQFSNSRSEMNVSTLELGDSALYLCASSIWDRGGYGYTFGSGTRLTVV.

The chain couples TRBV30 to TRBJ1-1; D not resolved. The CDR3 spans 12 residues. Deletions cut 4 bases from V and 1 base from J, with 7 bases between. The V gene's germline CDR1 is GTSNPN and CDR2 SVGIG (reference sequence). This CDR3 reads CAWMQANTEAFF. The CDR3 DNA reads TGTGCCTGGATGCAGGCGAACACTGAAGCTTTCTTT. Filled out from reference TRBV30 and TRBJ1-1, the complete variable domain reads SQTIHQWPATLVQPVGSPLSLECTVEGTSNPNLYWYRQAAGRGLQLLFYSVGIGQISSEVPQNLSASRPQDRQFILSSKKLLLSDSGFYLCAWMQANTEAFFGQGTRLTVV.

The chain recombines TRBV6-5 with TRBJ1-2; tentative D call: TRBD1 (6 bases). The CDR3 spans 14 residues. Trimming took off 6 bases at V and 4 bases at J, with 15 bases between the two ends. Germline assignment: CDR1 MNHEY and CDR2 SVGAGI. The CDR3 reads CASRATGGSYGYTF. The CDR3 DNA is TGTGCCAGCAGAGCCACGGGGGGCAGCTATGGCTACACCTTC.

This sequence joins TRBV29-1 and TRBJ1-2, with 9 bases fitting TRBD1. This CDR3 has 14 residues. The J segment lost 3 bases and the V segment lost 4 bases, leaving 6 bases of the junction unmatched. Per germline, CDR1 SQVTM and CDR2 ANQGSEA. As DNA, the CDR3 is TGCAGCGTTGCGGGACAGGGAGGAGACTATGGCTACACCTTC. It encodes CSVAGQGGDYGYTF.

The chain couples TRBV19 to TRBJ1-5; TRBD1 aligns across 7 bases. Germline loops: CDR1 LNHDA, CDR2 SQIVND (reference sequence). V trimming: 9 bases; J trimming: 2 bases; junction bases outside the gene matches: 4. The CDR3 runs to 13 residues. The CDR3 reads CASHTGGNQPQHF. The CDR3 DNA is TGTGCCAGCCACACAGGGGGCAATCAGCCCCAGCATTTT.

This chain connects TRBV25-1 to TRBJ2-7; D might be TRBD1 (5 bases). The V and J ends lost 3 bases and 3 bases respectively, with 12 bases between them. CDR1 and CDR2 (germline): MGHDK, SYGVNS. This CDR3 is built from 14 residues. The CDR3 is CASSDVRGYYEQYF. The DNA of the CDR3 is TGTGCCAGCAGTGATGTTAGGGGTTACTACGAGCAGTACTTC.

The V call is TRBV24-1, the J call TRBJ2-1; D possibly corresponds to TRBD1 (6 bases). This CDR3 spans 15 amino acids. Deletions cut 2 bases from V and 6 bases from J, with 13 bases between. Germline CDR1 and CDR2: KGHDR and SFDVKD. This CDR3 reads CATSDSSGTLNEQFF. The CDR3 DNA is TGTGCCACCAGTGATTCATCCGGGACACTCAATGAGCAGTTCTTC.

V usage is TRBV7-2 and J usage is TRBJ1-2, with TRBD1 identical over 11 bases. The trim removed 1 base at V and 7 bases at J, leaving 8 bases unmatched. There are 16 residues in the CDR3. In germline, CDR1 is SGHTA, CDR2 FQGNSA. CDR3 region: CASSLGSRTGGTGYTF. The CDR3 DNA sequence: TGTGCCAGCAGCTTAGGGTCCCGGACAGGGGGCACTGGCTACACCTTC. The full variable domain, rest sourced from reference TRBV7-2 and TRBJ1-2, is GAGVSQSPSNKVTEKGKDVELRCDPISGHTALYWYRQSLGQGLEFLIYFQGNSAPDKSGLPSDRFSAERTGGSVSTLTIQRTQQEDSAVYLCASSLGSRTGGTGYTFGSGTRLTVV.

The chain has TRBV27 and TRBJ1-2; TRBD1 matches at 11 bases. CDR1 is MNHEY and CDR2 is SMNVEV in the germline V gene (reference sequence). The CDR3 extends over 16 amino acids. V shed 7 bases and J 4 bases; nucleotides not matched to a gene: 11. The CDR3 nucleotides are TGTGCCAGCAACCCGGCCGGGACAGGGGGAACCTATGGCTACACCTTC. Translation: CASNPAGTGGTYGYTF.